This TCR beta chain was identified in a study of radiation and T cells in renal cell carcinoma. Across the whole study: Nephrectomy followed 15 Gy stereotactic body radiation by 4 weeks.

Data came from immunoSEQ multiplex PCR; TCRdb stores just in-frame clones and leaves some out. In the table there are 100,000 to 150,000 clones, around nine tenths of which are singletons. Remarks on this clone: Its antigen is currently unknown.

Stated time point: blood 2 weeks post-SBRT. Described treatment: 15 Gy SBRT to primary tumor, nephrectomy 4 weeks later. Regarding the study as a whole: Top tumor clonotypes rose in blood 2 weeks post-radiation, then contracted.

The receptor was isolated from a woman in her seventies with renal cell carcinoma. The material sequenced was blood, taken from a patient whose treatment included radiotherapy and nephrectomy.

The CDR3: CASSLLSGGAISNTGELFF. CDR3 DNA: TGTGCCAGCAGTTTATTATCCGGGGGGGCCATTTCGAACACCGGGGAGCTGTTTTTT. The rearrangement uses TRBV27 and TRBJ2-2; 8 bases match TRBD2. From germline, CDR1 is MNHEY and CDR2 SMNVEV (reference sequence). The V gene end was trimmed by 1 base and the J gene end by 0 bases; junction bases not matched to a gene: 10. There are 19 residues in the CDR3.